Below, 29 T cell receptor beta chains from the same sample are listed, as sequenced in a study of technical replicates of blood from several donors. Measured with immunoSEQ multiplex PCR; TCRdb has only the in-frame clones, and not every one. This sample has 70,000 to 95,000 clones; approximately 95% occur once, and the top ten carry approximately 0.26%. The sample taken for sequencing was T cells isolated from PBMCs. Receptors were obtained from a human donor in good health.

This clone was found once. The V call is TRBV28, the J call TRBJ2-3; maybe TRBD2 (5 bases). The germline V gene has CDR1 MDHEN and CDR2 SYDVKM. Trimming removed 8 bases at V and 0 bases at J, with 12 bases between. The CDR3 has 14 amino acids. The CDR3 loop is CASVATVSTDTQYF. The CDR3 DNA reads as TGTGCCAGCGTAGCGACGGTTAGCACAGATACGCAGTATTTT.

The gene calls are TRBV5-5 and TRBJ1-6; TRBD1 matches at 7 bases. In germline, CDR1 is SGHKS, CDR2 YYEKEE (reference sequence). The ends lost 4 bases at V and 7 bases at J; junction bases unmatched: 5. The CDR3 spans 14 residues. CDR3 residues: CASSRRGLNSPLHF. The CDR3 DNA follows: TGTGCCAGCAGCCGAAGGGGGCTAAATTCACCCCTCCACTTT.

Here the CDR3 DNA reads TGTGCTAGTGGTTTTTCGGGGGGTAACACCGGGGAGCTGTTTTTT. Protein: CASGFSGGNTGELFF. V gene TRBV12-5 combines with J gene TRBJ2-2; 7 bases are a match to TRBD2. CDR1 and CDR2 from the germline V gene are LGHNT and FRNRAP. V shed 3 bases, J shed 2 bases, and the junction held 3 bases outside the gene matches. CDR3 size: 15 residues.

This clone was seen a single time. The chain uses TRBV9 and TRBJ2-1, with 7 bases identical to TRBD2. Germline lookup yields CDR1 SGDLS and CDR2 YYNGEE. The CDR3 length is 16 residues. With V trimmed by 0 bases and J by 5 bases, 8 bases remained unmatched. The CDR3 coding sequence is TGTGCCAGCAGCGTAGAGGTGGGAGGGCTGGACAATGAGCAGTTCTTC. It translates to CASSVEVGGLDNEQFF. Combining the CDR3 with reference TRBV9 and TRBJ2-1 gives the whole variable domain DSGVTQTPKHLITATGQRVTLRCSPRSGDLSVYWYQQSLDQGLQFLIQYYNGEERAKGNILERFSAQQFPDLHSELNLSSLELGDSALYFCASSVEVGGLDNEQFFGPGTRLTVL.

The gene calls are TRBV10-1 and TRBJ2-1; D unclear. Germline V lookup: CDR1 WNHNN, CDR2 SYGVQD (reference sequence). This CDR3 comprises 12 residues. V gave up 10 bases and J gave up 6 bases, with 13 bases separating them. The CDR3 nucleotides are TGCGCCACCCAGAAGAATACCAATGAGCAGTTCTTC. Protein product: CATQKNTNEQFF.

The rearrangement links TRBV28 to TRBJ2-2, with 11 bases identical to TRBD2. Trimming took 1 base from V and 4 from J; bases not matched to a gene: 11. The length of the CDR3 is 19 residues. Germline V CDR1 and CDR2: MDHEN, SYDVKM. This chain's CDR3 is CASSLSTLTSGSVTGELFF. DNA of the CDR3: TGTGCCAGCAGTTTATCGACTCTCACTAGCGGGAGCGTCACCGGGGAGCTGTTTTTT.

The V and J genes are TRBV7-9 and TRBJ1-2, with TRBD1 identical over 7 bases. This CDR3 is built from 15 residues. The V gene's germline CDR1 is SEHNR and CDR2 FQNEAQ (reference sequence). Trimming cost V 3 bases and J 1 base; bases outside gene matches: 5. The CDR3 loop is CASSFSGDSNYGYTF. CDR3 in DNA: TGTGCCAGCAGCTTTTCGGGGGACAGTAACTATGGCTACACCTTC.

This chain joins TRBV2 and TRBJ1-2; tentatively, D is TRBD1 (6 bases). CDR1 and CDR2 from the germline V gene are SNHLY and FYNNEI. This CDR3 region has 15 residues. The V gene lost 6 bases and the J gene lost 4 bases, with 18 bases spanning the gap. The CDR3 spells CASSGLGGSTYGYTF. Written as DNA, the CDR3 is TGTGCCAGCAGCGGACTAGGGGGTAGCACCTATGGCTACACCTTC.

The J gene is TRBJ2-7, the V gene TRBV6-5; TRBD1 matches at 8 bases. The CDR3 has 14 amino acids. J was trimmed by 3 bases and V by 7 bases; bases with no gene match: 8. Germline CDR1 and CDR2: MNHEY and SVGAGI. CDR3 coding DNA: TGTGCCAGCACCACGGACAGGGCTGGCTACGAGCAGTACTTC. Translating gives CASTTDRAGYEQYF.

CDR3 region: CASSPGQGAENEQFF. The DNA for the CDR3 is TGTGCCAGCAGCCCGGGACAGGGGGCGGAAAATGAGCAGTTCTTC. The gene calls are TRBV13 and TRBJ2-1; 12 bases are a match to TRBD1. V dropped 5 bases and J dropped 7; count of bases not matched to a gene: 6. This CDR3 spans 15 amino acids. Germline V gives CDR1 PRHDT, CDR2 FYEKMQ (reference sequence).

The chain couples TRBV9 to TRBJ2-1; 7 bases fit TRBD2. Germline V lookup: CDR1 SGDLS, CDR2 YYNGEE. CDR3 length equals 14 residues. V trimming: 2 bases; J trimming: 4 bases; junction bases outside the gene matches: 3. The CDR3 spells CASSVGTKYNEQFF. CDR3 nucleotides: TGTGCCAGCAGCGTCGGGACTAAATACAATGAGCAGTTCTTC. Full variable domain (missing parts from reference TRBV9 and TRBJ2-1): DSGVTQTPKHLITATGQRVTLRCSPRSGDLSVYWYQQSLDQGLQFLIQYYNGEERAKGNILERFSAQQFPDLHSELNLSSLELGDSALYFCASSVGTKYNEQFFGPGTRLTVL.

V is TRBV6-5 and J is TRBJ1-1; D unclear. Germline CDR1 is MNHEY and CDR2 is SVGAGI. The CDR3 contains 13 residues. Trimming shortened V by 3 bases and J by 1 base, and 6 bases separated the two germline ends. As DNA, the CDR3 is TGTGCCAGCAGTTATCTCCCGAACACTGAAGCTTTCTTT. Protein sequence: CASSYLPNTEAFF.

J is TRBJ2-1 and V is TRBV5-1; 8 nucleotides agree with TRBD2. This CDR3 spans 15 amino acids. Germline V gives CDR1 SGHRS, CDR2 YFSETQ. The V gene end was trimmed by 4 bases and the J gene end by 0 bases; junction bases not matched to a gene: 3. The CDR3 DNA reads TGCGCCAGCAGCCAAACTAGCGGCTCCTACAATGAGCAGTTCTTC. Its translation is CASSQTSGSYNEQFF. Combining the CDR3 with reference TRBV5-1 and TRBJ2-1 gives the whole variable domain KAGVTQTPRYLIKTRGQQVTLSCSPISGHRSVSWYQQTPGQGLQFLFEYFSETQRNKGNFPGRFSGRQFSNSRSEMNVSTLELGDSALYLCASSQTSGSYNEQFFGPGTRLTVL.

In DNA form, the CDR3 reads TGTGCCAGCAGCTTAGTCGAGACTGAAGCTTTCTTT. It is translated as CASSLVETEAFF. V gene TRBV7-2 combines with J gene TRBJ1-1; D gene unclear. V was pared by 1 base and J by 5 bases, with 5 bases between. Germline CDR1 is SGHTA and CDR2 is FQGNSA. The length of the CDR3 is 12 residues.

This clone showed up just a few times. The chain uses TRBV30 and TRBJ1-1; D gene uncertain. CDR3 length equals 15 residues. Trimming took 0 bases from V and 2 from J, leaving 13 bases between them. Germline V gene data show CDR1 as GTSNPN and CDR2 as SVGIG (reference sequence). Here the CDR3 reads CAWSVLLPGNTEAFF. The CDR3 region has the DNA TGTGCCTGGAGTGTATTACTTCCAGGAAACACTGAAGCTTTCTTT.

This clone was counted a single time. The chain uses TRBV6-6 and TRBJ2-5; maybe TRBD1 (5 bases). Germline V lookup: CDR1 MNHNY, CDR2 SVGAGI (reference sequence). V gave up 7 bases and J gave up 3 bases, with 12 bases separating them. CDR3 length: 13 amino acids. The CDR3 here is CASTRTMEETQYF. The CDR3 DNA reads TGTGCCAGCACTCGGACAATGGAAGAGACCCAGTACTTC.

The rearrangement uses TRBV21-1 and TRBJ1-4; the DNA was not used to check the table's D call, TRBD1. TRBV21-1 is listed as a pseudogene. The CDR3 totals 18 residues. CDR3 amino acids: CASSSRDRGHPINEKLFF. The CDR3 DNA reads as TGTGCCAGCAGCAGCCGGGACAGGGGGCACCCTATTAATGAAAAACTGTTTTTT.

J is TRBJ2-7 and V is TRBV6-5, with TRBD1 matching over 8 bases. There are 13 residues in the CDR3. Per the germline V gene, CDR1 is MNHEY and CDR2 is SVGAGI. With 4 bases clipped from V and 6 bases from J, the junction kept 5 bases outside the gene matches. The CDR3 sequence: CASSWTGKGEQYF. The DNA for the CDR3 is TGTGCCAGCAGTTGGACAGGGAAAGGCGAGCAGTACTTC.

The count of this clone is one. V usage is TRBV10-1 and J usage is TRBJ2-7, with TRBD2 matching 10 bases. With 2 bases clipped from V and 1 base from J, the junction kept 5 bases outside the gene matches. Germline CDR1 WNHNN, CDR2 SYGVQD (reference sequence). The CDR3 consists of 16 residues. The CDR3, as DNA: TGCGCCAGCAGTGAGGTGAAACTAGCGGGGTCCTACGAGCAGTACTTC. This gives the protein CASSEVKLAGSYEQYF.

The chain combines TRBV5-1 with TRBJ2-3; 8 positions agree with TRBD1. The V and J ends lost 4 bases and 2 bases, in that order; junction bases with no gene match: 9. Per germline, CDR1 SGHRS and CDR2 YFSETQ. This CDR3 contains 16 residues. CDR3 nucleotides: TGCGCCAGCAGCCCGAGGGGGACAGGCCCCACAGATACGCAGTATTTT. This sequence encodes CASSPRGTGPTDTQYF.

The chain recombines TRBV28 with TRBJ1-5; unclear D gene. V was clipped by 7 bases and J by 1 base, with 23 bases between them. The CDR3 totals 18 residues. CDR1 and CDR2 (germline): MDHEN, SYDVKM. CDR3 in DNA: TGTGCCAGCAACCCTCAACCTTACAGCCGGTGGAGCAATCAGCCCCAGCATTTT. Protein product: CASNPQPYSRWSNQPQHF.

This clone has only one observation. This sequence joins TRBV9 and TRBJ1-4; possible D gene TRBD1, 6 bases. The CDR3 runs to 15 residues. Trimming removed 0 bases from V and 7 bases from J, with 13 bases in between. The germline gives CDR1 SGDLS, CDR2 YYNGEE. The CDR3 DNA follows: TGTGCCAGCAGCGTAGCAGCGGGGGCGAGTGAAAAACTGTTTTTT. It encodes CASSVAAGASEKLFF.

CDR3 amino acids: CASTNGYYYGYTF. The CDR3 nucleotides are TGTGCCAGCACCAACGGGTATTACTATGGCTACACCTTC. J is TRBJ1-2 and V is TRBV6-5; D is unclear. This CDR3 is built from 13 residues. Germline CDR1 is MNHEY and CDR2 is SVGAGI. The V end was cut by 7 bases, the J end by 3 bases, with 12 bases between.

DNA for the CDR3: TGTGCCAGCACCTACGGAGGACAGACTTACCAAATTTACTCCTACGAGCAGTACTTC. This gives the protein CASTYGGQTYQIYSYEQYF. The chain joins TRBV7-9 to TRBJ2-7; possible D gene TRBD1, 6 bases. CDR3 length equals 19 residues. V was trimmed by 7 bases and J by 0 bases, leaving 28 bases between them. Germline V gene lookup returns CDR1 SEHNR and CDR2 FQNEAQ (reference sequence).

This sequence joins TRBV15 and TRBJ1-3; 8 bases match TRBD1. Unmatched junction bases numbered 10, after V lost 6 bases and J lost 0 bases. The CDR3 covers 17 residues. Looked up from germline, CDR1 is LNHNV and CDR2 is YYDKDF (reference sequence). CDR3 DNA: TGTGCCACCAGGGATCGGACAGGGACGCTCTCTGGAAACACCATATATTTT. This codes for CATRDRTGTLSGNTIYF. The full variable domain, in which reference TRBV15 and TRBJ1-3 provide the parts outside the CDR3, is DAMVIQNPRYQVTQFGKPVTLSCSQTLNHNVMYWYQQKSSQAPKLLFHYYDKDFNNEADTPDNFQSRRPNTSFCFLDIRSPGLGDTAMYLCATRDRTGTLSGNTIYFGEGSWLTVV.

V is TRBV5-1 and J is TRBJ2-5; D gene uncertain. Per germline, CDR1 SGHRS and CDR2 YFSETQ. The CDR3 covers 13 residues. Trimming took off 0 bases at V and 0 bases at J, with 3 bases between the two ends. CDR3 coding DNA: TGCGCCAGCAGCTTGGACAACCAAGAGACCCAGTACTTC. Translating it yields CASSLDNQETQYF. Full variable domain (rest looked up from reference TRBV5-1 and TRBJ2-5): KAGVTQTPRYLIKTRGQQVTLSCSPISGHRSVSWYQQTPGQGLQFLFEYFSETQRNKGNFPGRFSGRQFSNSRSEMNVSTLELGDSALYLCASSLDNQETQYFGPGTRLLVL.

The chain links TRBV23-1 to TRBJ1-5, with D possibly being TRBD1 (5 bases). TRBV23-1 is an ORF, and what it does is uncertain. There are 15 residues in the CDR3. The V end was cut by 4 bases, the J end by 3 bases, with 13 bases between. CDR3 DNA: TGCGCCAGCAGTCCCTCCAGGGAAGACAATCAGCCCCAGCATTTT. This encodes CASSPSREDNQPQHF.

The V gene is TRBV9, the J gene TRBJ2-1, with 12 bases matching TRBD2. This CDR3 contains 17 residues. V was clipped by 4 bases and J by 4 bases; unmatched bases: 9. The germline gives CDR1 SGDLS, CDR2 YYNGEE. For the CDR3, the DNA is TGTGCCAGCAGCTTGCGCCTACTAGCGGGGGGATACAATGAGCAGTTCTTC. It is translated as CASSLRLLAGGYNEQFF.

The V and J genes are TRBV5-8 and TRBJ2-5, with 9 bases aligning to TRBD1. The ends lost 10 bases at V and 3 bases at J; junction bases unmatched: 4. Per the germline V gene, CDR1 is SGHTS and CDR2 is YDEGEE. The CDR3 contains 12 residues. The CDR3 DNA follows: TGTGCCGGACAGGGGAGGGAAGAGACCCAGTACTTC. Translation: CAGQGREETQYF.